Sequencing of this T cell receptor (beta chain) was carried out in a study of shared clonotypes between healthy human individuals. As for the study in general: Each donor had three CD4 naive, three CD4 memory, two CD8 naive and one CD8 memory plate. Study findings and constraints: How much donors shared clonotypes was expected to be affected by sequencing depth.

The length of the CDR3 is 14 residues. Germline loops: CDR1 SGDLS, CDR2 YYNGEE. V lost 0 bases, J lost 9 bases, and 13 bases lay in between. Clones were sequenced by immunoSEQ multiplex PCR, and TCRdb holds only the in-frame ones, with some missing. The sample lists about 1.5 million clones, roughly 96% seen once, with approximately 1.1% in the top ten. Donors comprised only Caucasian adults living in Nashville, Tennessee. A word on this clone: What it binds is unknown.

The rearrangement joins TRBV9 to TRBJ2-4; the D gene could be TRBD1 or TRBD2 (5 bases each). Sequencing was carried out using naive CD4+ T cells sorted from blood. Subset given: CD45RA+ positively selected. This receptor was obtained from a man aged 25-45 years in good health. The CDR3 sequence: CASSVDQEGTIQYF. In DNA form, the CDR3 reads TGTGCCAGCAGCGTAGATCAGGAAGGGACCATTCAGTACTTC.